The rows below give T cell receptor beta chains drawn from one sample of a study of cytomegalovirus exposure and HLA in healthy donors. Assay used: immunoSEQ multiplex PCR; TCRdb lists only in-frame clones, some missing. This sample has roughly 160,000 clones, with over 75% found just once. Sequenced: PBMCs. The receptors derive from a woman in her twenties or thirties in good health and CMV-seronegative. CDR3s include the opening cysteine and the closing phenylalanine or tryptophan. A D gene is named only where the DNA matches it firmly. Not all rows give a size; the values are once, few, many and, for expanded clones, a class.

>NA|NA|TRBV21-1|TRBJ1-2
TGTGCCAGCAGCGAATATATTACAGGGGTTCCTAACTATGGCTACACCTTC
CASSEYITGVPNYGYTF
>NA|few|TRBV30|TRBJ2-1
TGTGCCTGGAGTGTTGGTACACGCTCCTACAATGAGCAGTTCTTC
CAWSVGTRSYNEQFF
>TRBD2|NA|TRBV18|TRBJ2-7
TGTGCCAGCTCACCACGTTCGGGGGGGTCCTACGAGCAGTACTTC
CASSPRSGGSYEQYF
>TRBD2|NA|TRBV7-2|TRBJ2-7
TGTGCCAGCAGCTTAGCGCGGTGGGGGGGAGACGAGCAGTACTTC
CASSLARWGGDEQYF
>NA|NA|TRBV18|TRBJ2-7
TGTGCCAGCTCACCCGGGTCCCCCTACAACAACTACGAGCAGTACTTC
CASSPGSPYNNYEQYF
>NA|NA|TRBV19|TRBJ1-2
TGTGCCAGTAGACTACAACAGGGACCGACCTATGGCTACCCCTTC
CASRLQQGPTYGYPF
>TRBD2|NA|TRBV29-1|TRBJ2-3
TGCAGCGTTGAAGGGACTAGCGGGAACGCAGATACGCAGTATTTT
CSVEGTSGNADTQYF
>NA|NA|TRBV4-1|TRBJ1-3
TGCGCCAGCAGCCAAGATCGTATGGGCCTCCGATCTGGAAACACCATATATTTT
CASSQDRMGLRSGNTIYF
>TRBD1|NA|TRBV6-5|TRBJ1-2
TGTGCCAGCAGTTACATGCCCGCGACAGGGGTCGATGGCTACACCTTC
CASSYMPATGVDGYTF
>NA|NA|TRBV25-1|TRBJ1-2
TGTGCCAGCAGTGCCATGGGAGTGAGCTACACCTTC
CASSAMGVSYTF
>NA|NA|TRBV7-8|TRBJ2-5
TGTGCCAGCAGCTTTCTGACAGTGGCCCAGTACTTC
CASSFLTVAQYF
>TRBD1|NA|TRBV4-3|TRBJ1-2
TGCGCCAGCAGCCAACTCCATGGGACAGAATATGGCTACACCTTC
CASSQLHGTEYGYTF
>TRBD1|once|TRBV5-1|TRBJ1-2
TGCGCCAGCAGCTTTGGGACAGAACCCTATGGCTACACCTTC
CASSFGTEPYGYTF
>TRBD2|few|TRBV7-6|TRBJ2-3
TGTGCCAGCAGCCCAGGGAGGGGCGGGGGAAGCACAGATACGCAGTATTTT
CASSPGRGGGSTDTQYF
>NA|NA|TRBV30|TRBJ1-6
TGTGCCTGGAACAGCCGCTATAATTCACCCCTCCACTTT
CAWNSRYNSPLHF
>TRBD1|NA|TRBV29-1|TRBJ1-2
TGCAGCGTTCAGGACAGGCTCTATGGCTACACCTTC
CSVQDRLYGYTF
>TRBD2|NA|TRBV25-1|TRBJ2-1
TGTGCCAGCAGTGAAAGTGGGGGGGTCCGTTACAATGAGCAGTTCTTC
CASSESGGVRYNEQFF
>NA|once|TRBV28|TRBJ1-5
TGTGCCAGCAGTTCAGGCTCTTTGGGCAATCAGCCCCAGCATTTT
CASSSGSLGNQPQHF
>NA|once|TRBV27|TRBJ1-1
TGTGCCAGCAGTTTACTAGGGGATGACCCTTTCTTT
CASSLLGDDPFF
>NA|few|TRBV5-1|TRBJ1-2
TGCGCCAGCAGCTTGGGCGTTTCGGGAGTTTATGGTGGCTACACCTTC
CASSLGVSGVYGGYTF
>NA|NA|TRBV28|TRBJ2-5
TGTGCCAGCAACATCCCCCAAGAGACCCAGTACTTC
CASNIPQETQYF
>NA|NA|TRBV27|TRBJ1-2
TGTGCCAGCAGATTCCGATCGACAGGCTACCCTAACTATGGCTACACCTTC
CASRFRSTGYPNYGYTF
>NA|NA|TRBV7-2|TRBJ2-7
TGTGCCAGCAGCTTGGAACTAACCTACGAGCAGTACTTC
CASSLELTYEQYF
>TRBD1|NA|TRBV15|TRBJ1-1
TGTGCCACCGGCCGGGACAGGGGGCTTCCTGAAGCTTTCTTT
CATGRDRGLPEAFF
>TRBD2|NA|TRBV2|TRBJ2-3
TGTGCCAGCAGTCGACTAGCGGGGGGAACTACCACAGATACGCAGTATTTT
CASSRLAGGTTTDTQYF
>NA|NA|TRBV20-1|TRBJ2-7
TGCAGTATAGGGGGAAGGCTCGAGCAGTACTTC
CSIGGRLEQYF
>NA|NA|TRBV27|TRBJ1-1
TGTGCCAGCAGTTTAGCCCCTCCACAGGTGGGCACTGAAGCTTTCTTT
CASSLAPPQVGTEAFF
>TRBD2|NA|TRBV28|TRBJ2-7
TGTGCCAGCAGTATAGCGGGAGGACCATACGAGCAGTACTTC
CASSIAGGPYEQYF
>TRBD1|NA|TRBV6-1|TRBJ2-7
TGTGCCAGCAGAGGACAGGGCCTTAGCTACGAGCAGTACTTC
CASRGQGLSYEQYF
>TRBD1|NA|TRBV14|TRBJ1-1
TGTGCCAGCAGCCCAACAGGGGCACTATACACTGAAGCTTTCTTT
CASSPTGALYTEAFF
>NA|few|TRBV6-5|TRBJ2-1
TGTGCCAGCAGGCCCCACGGGAGCTCCTACAATGAGCAGTTCTTC
CASRPHGSSYNEQFF
>TRBD2|NA|TRBV5-4|TRBJ2-7
TGTGCCAGCAGCCTAGGGACTAGCGGGAGATACGAGCAGTACTTC
CASSLGTSGRYEQYF
>NA|NA|TRBV15|TRBJ1-2
TGTGCCACCAGCAGAGATTTCGGTAGCTATGGCTACACCTTC
CATSRDFGSYGYTF
>NA|once|TRBV28|TRBJ1-2
TGTGCCAGCAGAGAGGGAGGGGTGGGAGCTAACTATGGCTACACCTTC
CASREGGVGANYGYTF
>NA|NA|TRBV14|TRBJ2-1
TGTGCCAGCAGCCACGGCGGGCACTACTACAATGAGCAGTTCTTC
CASSHGGHYYNEQFF
>TRBD2|NA|TRBV10-3|TRBJ2-1
TGTGCCATCAGTGAAGGGGCTAGCGGGGGAGTCTACAATGAGCAGTTCTTC
CAISEGASGGVYNEQFF
>TRBD1|NA|TRBV19|TRBJ1-4
TGTGCCAGTAGTATAGGGAGGGACAGGGGGGGTTTGATCCTCCCTGAAAAACTGTTTTTT
CASSIGRDRGGLILPEKLFF
>NA|NA|TRBV5-6|TRBJ1-1
TGTGCCAGCAGCCGCAGTGATATTTTAGCTTTCTTT
CASSRSDILAFF
>TRBD2|few|TRBV2|TRBJ2-7
TGTGCCAGCCACGCTAGCGGGGCTACTTGGGAGCAGTACTTC
CASHASGATWEQYF
>TRBD1|NA|TRBV11-1|TRBJ1-2
TGTGCCAGCAGCTTAGAGGGGACAGCCTATGGCTACACCTTC
CASSLEGTAYGYTF
>TRBD1|NA|TRBV18|TRBJ2-7
TGTGCCAGCTCAACGACAGGGTTTCCCTACGAGCAGTACTTC
CASSTTGFPYEQYF
>NA|NA|TRBV27|TRBJ2-3
TGTGCCAGCAGCCCTAGAGACAGCGCAGATACGCAGTATTTT
CASSPRDSADTQYF
>NA|NA|TRBV4-3|TRBJ1-1
TGCGCCAGCAGCCAAGGTCAGTTGATGAACACTGAAGCTTTCTTT
CASSQGQLMNTEAFF
>NA|NA|TRBV7-8|TRBJ2-2
TGTGCCAGCAGCTTATTGGCAGGGTTGGGCGGGGAGCTGTTTTTT
CASSLLAGLGGELFF
>NA|NA|TRBV7-2|TRBJ2-1
TGTGCCAGCAGCTTAGTTGGTCGTGGGGAGCGAGGCTATGAGCAGTTCTTC
CASSLVGRGERGYEQFF